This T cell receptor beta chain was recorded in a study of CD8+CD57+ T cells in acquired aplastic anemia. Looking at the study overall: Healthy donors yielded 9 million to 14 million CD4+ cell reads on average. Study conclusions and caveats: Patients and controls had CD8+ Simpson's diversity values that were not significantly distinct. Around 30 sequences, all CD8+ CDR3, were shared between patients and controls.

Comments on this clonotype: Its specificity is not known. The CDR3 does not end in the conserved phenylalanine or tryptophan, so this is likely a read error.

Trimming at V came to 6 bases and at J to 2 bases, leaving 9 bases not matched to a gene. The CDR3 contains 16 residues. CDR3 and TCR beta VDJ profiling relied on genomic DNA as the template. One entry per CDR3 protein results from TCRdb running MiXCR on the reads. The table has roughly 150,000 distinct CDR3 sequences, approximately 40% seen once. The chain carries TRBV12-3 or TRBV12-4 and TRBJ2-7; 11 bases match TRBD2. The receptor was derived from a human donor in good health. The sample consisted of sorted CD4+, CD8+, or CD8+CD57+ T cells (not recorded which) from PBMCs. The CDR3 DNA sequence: TGTGCCAGCAGCATTACTCTAGCGGGGGGCCCCTACGAGCAGTACTGC. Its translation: CASSITLAGGPYEQYC.